The 31 T cell receptor beta chains below all came from one sample that was sequenced in a study of T-cell reconstitution after alpha-beta-depleted transplantation in children. Using unique molecular identifiers, the investigators prepared the TCRbeta library. TCRdb independently ran MiXCR on the PCR reads; one entry per CDR3 protein. The repertoire has fewer than 550,000 distinct CDR3 sequences, more than 9% of them found once; the top ten carry around 2%. Sequencing used PBMCs, obtained before TCRalphabeta/CD19-depleted stem cell transplant. The receptor source for this set is a child under 10 years old with inherited bone marrow failure, due to receive a stem cell transplant.

This clonotype was seen ten or more times. The V gene is TRBV6-1, the J gene TRBJ2-3, with TRBD2 matching over 12 bases. Germline CDR1 MNHNS, CDR2 SASEGT. Trimming took 4 bases from V and 4 from J; bases not matched to a gene: 3. This CDR3 spans 15 amino acids. CDR3 amino acids: CASSGLAGAADTQYF. CDR3 DNA sequence: TGTGCCAGCAGTGGACTAGCGGGAGCCGCAGATACGCAGTATTTT.

The table lists this clonotype with a few counts. J is TRBJ2-1 and V is TRBV6-1; 11 positions match TRBD2. The V and J ends lost 7 bases and 8 bases, in that order; junction bases with no gene match: 7. Germline assignment: CDR1 MNHNS and CDR2 SASEGT. The CDR3 extends over 14 amino acids. The CDR3 sequence is CASTLAGGVDEQFF. The CDR3 DNA follows: TGTGCCAGCACTCTAGCGGGAGGTGTAGATGAGCAGTTCTTC.

The rearrangement uses TRBV7-9 and TRBJ1-2; 8 bases map to TRBD1. The CDR3 length is 15 residues. The germline V gene has CDR1 SEHNR and CDR2 FQNEAQ (reference sequence). J was trimmed by 3 bases and V by 2 bases; bases with no gene match: 5. Written as DNA, the CDR3 is TGTGCCAGCAGCTTATGGCTCAGGGGGCACTATGGCTACACCTTC. This translates into CASSLWLRGHYGYTF.

The chain couples TRBV7-8 to TRBJ1-4; unclear D gene. Trimming stripped 2 bases from V and 8 bases from J, with 18 bases between. CDR3 length: 16 residues. CDR1 SGHVS and CDR2 FQNEAQ come from the germline V gene. DNA of the CDR3: TGTGCCAGCAGCTTAATAACGACGGGGTTGTTAGAAAAACTGTTTTTT. It codes for CASSLITTGLLEKLFF.

This clonotype was picked up many times. The chain joins TRBV5-1 to TRBJ2-5, with 9 nucleotides matching TRBD1. Trimming at V came to 4 bases and at J to 5 bases, leaving 6 bases not matched to a gene. The CDR3 runs to 14 residues. Germline V gene sequence: CDR1 SGHRS, CDR2 YFSETQ. The chain's CDR3 is CASSATGGRETQYF. Here the CDR3 DNA reads TGCGCCAGCAGCGCTACAGGGGGCAGGGAGACCCAGTACTTC. The entire variable domain, with the rest obtained from reference TRBV5-1 and TRBJ2-5, is as follows: KAGVTQTPRYLIKTRGQQVTLSCSPISGHRSVSWYQQTPGQGLQFLFEYFSETQRNKGNFPGRFSGRQFSNSRSEMNVSTLELGDSALYLCASSATGGRETQYFGPGTRLLVL.

This clonotype was counted at least ten times. V and J are TRBV23-1 and TRBJ1-2, with D possibly matching TRBD1 (5 bases). TRBV23-1 is an ORF for which the function is uncertain. V was shortened by 0 bases and J by 7 bases, with 9 bases between the two germline ends. The CDR3 runs to 13 residues. This chain's CDR3 is CASSQSQGGGYTF. CDR3 DNA: TGCGCCAGCAGTCAATCCCAGGGAGGTGGCTACACCTTC.

This clonotype came up many times. The V and J genes are TRBV20-1 and TRBJ2-1, with 7 bases aligning to TRBD2. The CDR3 totals 14 residues. The V gene's germline CDR1 is DFQATT and CDR2 SNEGSKA (reference sequence). V shed 1 base and J 8 bases; nucleotides not matched to a gene: 8. The CDR3 DNA sequence: TGCAGTGCTAGAGTGGGCGGGAGTCCTGATGAGCAGTTCTTC. Translated: CSARVGGSPDEQFF.

At least ten counts were recorded for this clonotype. The chain employs TRBV12-3 or TRBV12-4 and TRBJ2-1; perhaps TRBD2 as D (6 bases). V lost 1 base, J lost 5 bases, and 9 bases lay in between. The CDR3 has 14 amino acids. The CDR3: CASSLVAEDNEQFF. In DNA form, the CDR3 reads TGTGCCAGCAGTTTAGTAGCGGAGGACAATGAGCAGTTCTTC.

This clonotype was observed at least ten times. The chain carries TRBV24-1 and TRBJ1-5, with 9 positions matching TRBD1. The CDR3 consists of 19 residues. V shed 2 bases and J 0 bases; nucleotides not matched to a gene: 10. In germline, CDR1 is KGHDR, CDR2 SFDVKD. In DNA form, the CDR3 reads TGTGCCACCAGTGATTCGTTTGGACAGGGGAGATTTAGCAATCAGCCCCAGCATTTT. Its protein is CATSDSFGQGRFSNQPQHF.

This clonotype has a count of ten or more. The V gene is TRBV3-1, the J gene TRBJ2-5; D is perhaps TRBD1 or TRBD2 (5 bases each). Trimming stripped 5 bases from V and 5 bases from J, with 18 bases between. The CDR3 runs to 15 residues. The V gene's germline CDR1 is LGHDT and CDR2 YNNKEL (reference sequence). CDR3 nucleotides: TGTGCCAGCAGCTCGTCCAGGGACGGCGGGGAGACCCAGTACTTC. Translating gives CASSSSRDGGETQYF.

The chain links TRBV30 to TRBJ2-2; D may be TRBD1 (6 bases). Trimming removed 0 bases from V and 6 bases from J, with 14 bases in between. The CDR3 is 15 amino acids. Germline assignment: CDR1 GTSNPN and CDR2 SVGIG (reference sequence). The CDR3 nucleotides read TGTGCCTGGAGTGTTCCGGGCAGGGGACCCGGGGAGCTGTTTTTT. Translating gives CAWSVPGRGPGELFF.

With respect to this clonotype: A much larger clone differs by one base, so this may be a read error. This chain uses TRBV27 with TRBJ2-3, with unresolved D. The germline V and J ends were trimmed by 8 bases and 7 bases, with 16 bases remaining between them. Germline lookup yields CDR1 MNHEY and CDR2 SMNVEV (reference sequence). The CDR3 covers 13 residues. CDR3 nucleotide sequence: TGTGCCAGCGGACGGCAGGCGGCAAATACGCAGTATTTT. This codes for CASGRQAANTQYF.

This clonotype was counted many times. V and J are TRBV29-1 and TRBJ1-1; the D gene is possibly TRBD1 (5 bases). The CDR3 length is 13 residues. From germline, CDR1 is SQVTM and CDR2 ANQGSEA. Trimming removed 8 bases at V and 7 bases at J, with 20 bases between. The CDR3 DNA reads TGCAGCCCTGTTCGGGGACTAACAGGTGAAGCTTTCTTT. The encoded protein is CSPVRGLTGEAFF.

This clonotype was observed at least ten times. The CDR3 DNA is TGTGCCACCAGCGGATTCACCGGGACAGGGACCTCCTACGAGCAGTACTTC. Translation: CATSGFTGTGTSYEQYF. The V call is TRBV15, the J call TRBJ2-7; 9 bases align to TRBD1. The CDR3 runs 17 residues. V was clipped by 5 bases and J by 0 bases; unmatched bases: 11. Germline assignment: CDR1 LNHNV and CDR2 YYDKDF (reference sequence).

This clonotype was counted many times. V usage is TRBV10-2 and J usage is TRBJ2-1; TRBD2 aligns across 7 bases. Germline V lookup: CDR1 WSHSY, CDR2 SAAADI. V shed 2 bases, J shed 9 bases, and the junction held 1 base outside the gene matches. The CDR3 length is 12 residues. The CDR3 region is CASSEGRGEQFF. The DNA for the CDR3 is TGCGCCAGCAGTGAGGGGAGGGGTGAGCAGTTCTTC.

This clonotype was observed at least ten times. The CDR3 protein is CASSQEGRLFQETQYF. CDR3 nucleotide sequence: TGCGCCAGCAGCCAAGAGGGACGGCTTTTCCAAGAGACCCAGTACTTC. The chain couples TRBV4-1 to TRBJ2-5; D is perhaps TRBD1 or TRBD2 (5 bases each). Trimming left V 0 bases short and J 1 base short, with 12 bases between. The germline V gene has CDR1 MGHRA and CDR2 YSYEKL. There are 16 residues in the CDR3.

There are many counts of this clonotype. The rearrangement uses TRBV9 and TRBJ2-1; perhaps TRBD2 as D (6 bases). Trimming removed 3 bases from V and 3 bases from J, with 10 bases in between. The CDR3 has 14 amino acids. Germline CDR1 is SGDLS and CDR2 is YYNGEE. CDR3 nucleotides: TGTGCCAGCAGCGCCCACGGGAGCTACAATGAGCAGTTCTTC. Translation gives CASSAHGSYNEQFF.

The chain combines TRBV12-3 or TRBV12-4 with TRBJ2-1, with 10 bases that match TRBD2. Trimming at V came to 5 bases and at J to 5 bases, leaving 15 bases not matched to a gene. The CDR3 has 18 amino acids. CDR3 sequence: CASSRVGVAGGKDNEQFF. In DNA, the CDR3 is TGTGCCAGCAGTCGAGTCGGGGTAGCGGGAGGCAAGGACAATGAGCAGTTCTTC.

This clonotype was recorded many times. The CDR3 reads CASSPGTAEETQYF. The CDR3 DNA sequence: TGCGCCAGCAGCCCGGGGACAGCCGAAGAGACCCAGTACTTC. The rearrangement joins TRBV5-1 to TRBJ2-5; 7 nucleotides agree with TRBD1. Germline values: CDR1 SGHRS, CDR2 YFSETQ. Trimming took 4 bases from V and 3 from J; bases not matched to a gene: 6. CDR3 size: 14 residues.

The table lists this clonotype with a few counts. The V call is TRBV7-2, the J call TRBJ2-3; possible D gene TRBD2, 6 bases. Germline V gene sequence: CDR1 SGHTA, CDR2 FQGNSA. The CDR3 contains 16 residues. V lost 5 bases, J lost 0 bases, and 15 bases lay in between. The CDR3 region has the DNA TGTGCCAGCAGCCTCGGGGCTCGGGGGAGCACAGATACGCAGTATTTT. This translates into CASSLGARGSTDTQYF.

The table lists this clonotype with a few counts. This chain uses TRBV4-3 with TRBJ2-1; D is perhaps TRBD2 (6 bases). The CDR3 loop spans 16 amino acids. V was pared by 0 bases and J by 10 bases, with 19 bases between. Germline V gene data show CDR1 as LGHNA and CDR2 as YSLEER. In nucleotides, the CDR3 is TGCGCCAGCAGCCAAGATCCGGGAGCAGCCATCCACGAGCAGTTCTTC. It is translated as CASSQDPGAAIHEQFF.

The chain carries TRBV2 and TRBJ1-2; TRBD1 agrees at 10 bases. J lost 5 bases, V lost 8 bases, and 2 bases had no gene match. This CDR3 comprises 12 residues. Looked up from germline, CDR1 is SNHLY and CDR2 is FYNNEI. As DNA, the CDR3 is TGTGCCAGCGGGACAGGGGATTATGGCTACACCTTC. This gives the protein CASGTGDYGYTF.

The chain employs TRBV10-3 and TRBJ2-6; the D gene is possibly TRBD1 (5 bases). Germline CDR1 and CDR2: ENHRY and SYGVKD. V was shortened by 0 bases and J by 0 bases, with 12 bases between the two germline ends. The CDR3 covers 18 residues. CDR3 DNA: TGTGCCATCAGTGAGTCGGCAGGGAAAAGCTCTGGGGCCAACGTCCTGACTTTC. Its translation is CAISESAGKSSGANVLTF.

This clonotype was detected many times. The chain is built from TRBV5-1 and TRBJ2-1, with D possibly matching TRBD2 (5 bases). The CDR3 loop spans 14 amino acids. Between the trimmed V and J ends, which lost 0 bases and 3 bases, there was a span of 7 bases. CDR1 is SGHRS, CDR2 YFSETQ, per germline. The CDR3 here is CASSLERDYNEQFF. CDR3 nucleotides: TGCGCCAGCAGCTTGGAACGGGACTACAATGAGCAGTTCTTC.

Ten or more counts support this clonotype. The rearrangement joins TRBV19 to TRBJ2-7, with D hard to call. The V and J ends lost 5 bases and 3 bases respectively, with 17 bases between them. Germline assignment: CDR1 LNHDA and CDR2 SQIVND (reference sequence). CDR3 length: 15 amino acids. CDR3: CASSETGLIFYEQYF. The DNA of the CDR3 is TGTGCCAGTAGTGAAACGGGCCTTATTTTCTACGAGCAGTACTTC.

This clonotype has at least ten counts. The chain uses TRBV29-1 and TRBJ2-1; 7 nucleotides line up with TRBD2. Germline V gene data show CDR1 as SQVTM and CDR2 as ANQGSEA. J gave up 7 bases and V 3 bases, and 3 bases lay outside the gene matches. The CDR3 sequence is 12 residues long. As DNA, the CDR3 is TGCAGCGTTGAGGGGGGGTTGAATGAGCAGTTCTTC. Its translation is CSVEGGLNEQFF.

This clonotype was counted at least ten times. The chain uses TRBV7-9 and TRBJ2-3, with D possibly being TRBD2 (6 bases). Germline V gene lookup returns CDR1 SEHNR and CDR2 FQNEAQ (reference sequence). Trimming shortened V by 8 bases and J by 2 bases, and 14 bases separated the two germline ends. The CDR3 runs 14 residues. In DNA, the CDR3 is TGTGCCAGCGGGGGTTGGACTACCACAGATACGCAGTATTTT. It translates to CASGGWTTTDTQYF.

J is TRBJ1-1 and V is TRBV28, with a tentative D call TRBD1 (6 bases). The germline V gene has CDR1 MDHEN and CDR2 SYDVKM. The ends were cut back, 7 bases at V and 4 bases at J, with 16 bases in the middle. The CDR3 runs 14 residues. The CDR3 DNA sequence: TGTGCCAGCACCTGGGGGGGGGCAGGCACTGAAGCTTTCTTT. Its translation is CASTWGGAGTEAFF.

This clonotype was detected ten times or more. V usage is TRBV27 and J usage is TRBJ2-5, with a tentative D call TRBD1 (6 bases). CDR3 size: 14 residues. V lost 6 bases, J lost 5 bases, and 16 bases lay in between. The germline CDR1 and CDR2 sequences are MNHEY and SMNVEV (reference sequence). In nucleotides, the CDR3 is TGTGCCAGCAGCTACATTGGGGGCGCGGAGACCCAGTACTTC. This translates into CASSYIGGAETQYF.

Regarding this clonotype: One base away lies a much larger clone, so this may be a sequencing read error. The missing conserved phenylalanine or tryptophan at the end of this CDR3 makes a read error likely. The gene calls are TRBV20-1 and TRBJ2-7; 7 bases fit TRBD2. The V gene end was trimmed by 5 bases and the J gene end by 2 bases; junction bases not matched to a gene: 6. The CDR3 runs 13 residues. Looked up from germline, CDR1 is DFQATT and CDR2 is SNEGSKA (reference sequence). The CDR3 DNA is TGCAGTGCTCTCTGGCGGGAGACCTACGAGCAGTACTCC. Translation: CSALWRETYEQYS.

This clonotype has ten or more counts. The CDR3 protein is CSVEMELYEQFF. The CDR3, as DNA: TGCAGCGTTGAGATGGAACTTTATGAGCAGTTCTTC. The gene calls are TRBV29-1 and TRBJ2-1; D remains unclear. V was trimmed by 3 bases and J by 8 bases, leaving 11 bases between them. Per germline, CDR1 SQVTM and CDR2 ANQGSEA. This CDR3 has 12 residues.